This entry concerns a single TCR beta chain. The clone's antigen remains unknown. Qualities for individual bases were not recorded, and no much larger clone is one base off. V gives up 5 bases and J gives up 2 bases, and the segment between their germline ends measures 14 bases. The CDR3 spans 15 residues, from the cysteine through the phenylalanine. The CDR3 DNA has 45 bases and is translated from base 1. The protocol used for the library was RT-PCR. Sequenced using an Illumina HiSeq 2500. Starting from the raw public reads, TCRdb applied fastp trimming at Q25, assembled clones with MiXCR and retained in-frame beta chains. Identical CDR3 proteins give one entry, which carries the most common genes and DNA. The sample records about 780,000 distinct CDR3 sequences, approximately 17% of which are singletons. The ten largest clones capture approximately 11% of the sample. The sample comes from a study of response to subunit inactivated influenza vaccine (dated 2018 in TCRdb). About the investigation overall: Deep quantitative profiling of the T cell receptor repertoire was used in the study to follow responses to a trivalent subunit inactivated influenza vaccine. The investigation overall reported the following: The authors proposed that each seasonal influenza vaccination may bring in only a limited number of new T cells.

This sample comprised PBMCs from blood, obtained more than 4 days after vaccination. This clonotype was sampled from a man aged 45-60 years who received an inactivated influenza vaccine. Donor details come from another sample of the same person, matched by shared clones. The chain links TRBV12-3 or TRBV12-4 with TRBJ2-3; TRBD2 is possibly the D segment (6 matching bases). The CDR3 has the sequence CASSRLVQPTDTQYF. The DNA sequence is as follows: TGTGCCAGCAGTCGACTAGTTCAACCCACAGATACGCAGTATTTT.